A selection of T cell receptor beta chains follows, all from one sample in a study of cytomegalovirus exposure and HLA in healthy donors. Libraries were prepared by immunoSEQ multiplex PCR; TCRdb keeps only in-frame clonotypes and omits some of them. Of some 200,000 clones listed, more than 75% are singletons. Input material: PBMCs. The receptors originated from a woman between 35 and 50 years old in good health and CMV-seronegative. Each CDR3 is given with its conserved first and last residue. The order of the fields is clone size, V gene, D gene, J gene, CDR3 protein, CDR3 DNA. A D gene is named only where the DNA matches it firmly. Some rows mark clone size as missing; the rest say once, few, many or name a class of expanded clone.

>NA|TRBV30|NA|TRBJ2-1
CAWSALGEQFF
TGTGCCTGGAGTGCACTTGGTGAGCAGTTCTTC
>NA|TRBV30|NA|TRBJ2-5
CAWSVPPAVPQYF
TGTGCCTGGAGTGTACCCCCGGCGGTGCCCCAGTACTTC
>NA|TRBV10-2|TRBD1|TRBJ2-1
CASSGGTGLGEQFF
TGCGCCAGCAGCGGAGGGACAGGGTTAGGTGAGCAGTTCTTC
>NA|TRBV5-1|NA|TRBJ2-1
CASSLDLYEQFF
TGCGCCAGCAGCTTGGATCTCTACGAGCAGTTCTTC
>NA|TRBV25-1|NA|TRBJ2-7
CASSEQSGRNHEQYF
TGTGCCAGCAGTGAGCAATCGGGGAGAAACCACGAGCAGTACTTC
>NA|TRBV27|NA|TRBJ2-1
CASSLGSEGEQFF
TGTGCCAGCAGTTTAGGGAGTGAGGGTGAGCAGTTCTTC
>few|TRBV29-1|TRBD1|TRBJ1-2
CSVLQRGGTALNYGYTF
TGCAGCGTTCTACAACGGGGGGGGACAGCATTAAACTATGGCTACACCTTC
>NA|TRBV30|NA|TRBJ2-1
CAWGKDSNEQFF
TGTGCCTGGGGGAAAGACAGCAATGAGCAGTTCTTC
>NA|TRBV29-1|TRBD1|TRBJ2-1
CSVGDSSYNEQFF
TGCAGCGTTGGGGACAGCTCCTACAATGAGCAGTTCTTC
>NA|TRBV19|NA|TRBJ1-2
CASSTAPTAAYGYTF
TGTGCCAGTAGTACCGCCCCCACAGCGGCCTATGGCTACACCTTC
>NA|TRBV19|TRBD1|TRBJ1-2
CASSIYAGTGSDYGYTF
TGTGCCAGTAGTATCTACGCCGGGACAGGGTCTGACTATGGCTACACCTTC
>NA|TRBV5-4|TRBD1|TRBJ2-7
CASSSRDRGYEQYF
TGTGCCAGCAGCAGCCGGGACAGGGGCTACGAGCAGTACTTC
>NA|TRBV14|TRBD1|TRBJ2-7
CASSRGVGSPGQGVENEQYF
TGTGCCAGCAGCCGAGGCGTTGGGTCGCCGGGACAGGGGGTAGAAAACGAGCAGTACTTC
>NA|TRBV27|TRBD1|TRBJ1-5
CASSPRQGYQPQHF
TGTGCCAGCAGTCCGCGACAGGGGTATCAGCCCCAGCATTTT
>few|TRBV9|TRBD1|TRBJ1-1
CASGRGRVTEAFF
TGTGCCAGCGGCAGGGGGCGAGTCACTGAAGCTTTCTTT
>NA|TRBV27|NA|TRBJ2-1
CASSLTGGYNEQFF
TGTGCCAGCAGTTTAACAGGCGGCTACAATGAGCAGTTCTTC
>NA|TRBV28|TRBD1|TRBJ2-1
CASSFSLGQPLSYNEQFF
TGTGCCAGCAGTTTCTCCCTGGGACAGCCTCTTTCCTACAATGAGCAGTTCTTC
>NA|TRBV19|NA|TRBJ2-2
CASSIGIWGRAGELFF
TGTGCCAGTAGTATCGGAATATGGGGGCGGGCCGGGGAGCTGTTTTTT
>few|TRBV7-8|TRBD2|TRBJ2-7
CASSSGLAGRGQYF
TGTGCCAGCAGCTCGGGACTAGCGGGTCGGGGGCAGTACTTC
>NA|TRBV7-3|TRBD1|TRBJ1-2
CASSADRGSHYGYTF
TGTGCCAGCAGCGCTGACAGGGGAAGTCACTATGGCTACACCTTC
>few|TRBV28|NA|TRBJ1-2
CASTPLGGGNYGYTF
TGTGCCAGCACCCCCCTAGGGGGGGGAAACTATGGCTACACCTTC
>NA|TRBV7-6|TRBD2|TRBJ2-3
CASSLSSGGFTDTQYF
TGTGCCAGCAGCTTATCTAGCGGAGGTTTCACAGATACGCAGTATTTT
>NA|TRBV5-5|TRBD2|TRBJ2-1
CASSPLAGVRFNEQFF
TGTGCCAGCAGCCCGCTAGCGGGAGTGCGTTTCAATGAGCAGTTCTTC
>NA|TRBV10-3|TRBD2|TRBJ2-7
CAISDRWREEQQYF
TGTGCCATCAGTGATAGGTGGCGGGAGGAACAGCAGTACTTC
>once|TRBV27|NA|TRBJ1-5
CASSFRGSVQPQHF
TGTGCCAGCAGTTTCCGGGGTTCTGTACAGCCCCAGCATTTT
>NA|TRBV28|TRBD1|TRBJ2-5
CASSLTGGRETQYF
TGTGCCAGCAGTTTAACAGGGGGGCGGGAGACCCAGTACTTC